The 18 T cell receptor beta chains reported below all come from one sample, sequenced in a study of shared clonotypes between healthy human individuals. Data came from immunoSEQ multiplex PCR; TCRdb stores just in-frame clones and leaves some out. Of some 1,900,000 clones listed, approximately 95% were seen once; the top ten hold 1% to 1.5%. CD45RO-negative, CCR7-positively selected cells formed the naive CD8 fraction, excluding terminally differentiated effector memory CD45RA+ cells. Source material: naive CD8+ T cells sorted from blood. Every receptor here comes from a man between 18 and 35 years old in good health.

The chain links TRBV7-3 to TRBJ2-1; D gene ambiguous. The CDR3 has 15 residues. Germline-derived CDR1 and CDR2 are SGHTA and FQGTGA. The V end lost 5 bases, the J end lost 0 bases, and 11 bases lay between the germline ends. The CDR3 DNA is TGTGCCAGCAGCCTCGACACAAACTCCTACAATGAGCAGTTCTTC. This encodes CASSLDTNSYNEQFF. The complete variable domain, with remaining parts taken from reference TRBV7-3 and TRBJ2-1, reads GAGVSQTPSNKVTEKGKYVELRCDPISGHTALYWYRQSLGQGPEFLIYFQGTGAADDSGLPNDRFFAVRPEGSVSTLKIQRTERGDSAVYLCASSLDTNSYNEQFFGPGTRLTVL.

The chain employs TRBV5-1 and TRBJ2-1; TRBD1 matches 9 bases. V was clipped by 0 bases and J by 8 bases; unmatched bases: 6. This CDR3 contains 15 residues. Germline loops: CDR1 SGHRS, CDR2 YFSETQ. The DNA of the CDR3 is TGCGCCAGCAGCTTGGGAAGGACAGGGGTAGATGAGCAGTTCTTC. Its protein is CASSLGRTGVDEQFF.

The chain joins TRBV6-5 to TRBJ2-4, with D unclear. Germline V gives CDR1 MNHEY, CDR2 SVGAGI. With 4 bases removed from V and 5 bases from J, the gap between germline ends came to 12 bases. CDR3 length: 14 residues. The CDR3 region has the DNA TGTGCCAGCAGTTCCTGGGCAGGCGAAAACATTCAGTACTTC. As protein: CASSSWAGENIQYF.

The J gene is TRBJ2-5, the V gene TRBV7-8; 12 bases are shared with TRBD2. Germline CDR1 is SGHVS and CDR2 is FQNEAQ. Losses at the gene ends were 5 bases for V and 1 base for J; bases not matched to a gene: 5. The CDR3 totals 16 residues. The DNA for the CDR3 is TGTGCCAGCAGCACCCGACTAGCGGGAGTCCAAGAGACCCAGTACTTC. As protein: CASSTRLAGVQETQYF.

This chain links TRBV7-6 with TRBJ2-7, with a possible D match to TRBD1 (6 bases). The CDR3 totals 15 residues. Germline V CDR1 and CDR2: SGHVS, FNYEAQ. The V end was cut by 1 base, the J end by 3 bases, with 13 bases between. In nucleotides, the CDR3 is TGTGCCAGCAGCTTAGTCTCTGGACAGAACTACGAGCAGTACTTC. As protein: CASSLVSGQNYEQYF. Supplemented by reference TRBV7-6 and TRBJ2-7, the full variable domain reads GAGVSQSPRYKVTKRGQDVALRCDPISGHVSLYWYRQALGQGPEFLTYFNYEAQQDKSGLPNDRFSAERPEGSISTLTIQRTEQRDSAMYRCASSLVSGQNYEQYFGPGTRLTVT.

This sequence joins TRBV7-9 and TRBJ2-7, with D possibly matching TRBD1 (6 bases). V dropped 4 bases and J dropped 9 bases, with 10 bases sitting between them. The CDR3 length is 11 residues. CDR1 and CDR2 from the germline V gene are SEHNR and FQNEAQ (reference sequence). The DNA of the CDR3 is TGTGCCAGCAGCTCGGGACACGGGCAGTACTTC. Residues: CASSSGHGQYF.

This chain joins TRBV27 and TRBJ2-1, with 12 bases matching TRBD2. The CDR3 consists of 17 residues. CDR1 is MNHEY, CDR2 SMNVEV, per germline (reference sequence). V trimming: 5 bases; J trimming: 5 bases; junction bases outside the gene matches: 10. The chain's CDR3 is CASSRGARTSGNNEQFF. The CDR3 DNA is TGTGCCAGCAGTCGGGGTGCTCGGACTAGCGGGAACAATGAGCAGTTCTTC.

A word on this clone: Additional DNA sequences in this sample encode the identical CDR3. J is TRBJ1-1 and V is TRBV28, with no clear D. Trimming pared 5 bases from V and 1 base from J, leaving 11 bases between. This CDR3 comprises 14 residues. Germline values: CDR1 MDHEN, CDR2 SYDVKM. In DNA, the CDR3 is TGTGCCAGCAGTCTTGGGCGGAGGAACACTGAAGCTTTCTTT. Its translation: CASSLGRRNTEAFF.

The chain is built from TRBV11-2 and TRBJ2-7; a possible D gene is TRBD1 (6 bases). The germline V and J ends were trimmed by 0 bases and 3 bases, with 12 bases remaining between them. Germline lookup yields CDR1 SGHAT and CDR2 FQNNGV. This CDR3 spans 15 amino acids. CDR3 protein: CASSLDRGQYYEQYF. CDR3 sequence (DNA): TGTGCCAGCAGCTTAGATCGGGGACAATACTACGAGCAGTACTTC. The full variable domain, completed using reference TRBV11-2 and TRBJ2-7, is EAGVAQSPRYKIIEKRQSVAFWCNPISGHATLYWYQQILGQGPKLLIQFQNNGVVDDSQLPKDRFSAERLKGVDSTLKIQPAKLEDSAVYLCASSLDRGQYYEQYFGPGTRLTVT.

V is TRBV27 and J is TRBJ2-7, with D possibly TRBD2 on 6 matching bases. CDR3 size: 14 residues. The germline V gene has CDR1 MNHEY and CDR2 SMNVEV (reference sequence). The ends were cut back, 7 bases at V and 0 bases at J, with 13 bases in the middle. The CDR3 loop reads CASMSQDYSYEQYF. In DNA form, the CDR3 reads TGTGCCAGCATGTCGCAGGACTACTCCTACGAGCAGTACTTC.

The J gene is TRBJ1-6, the V gene TRBV30; 7 bases match TRBD1. Germline V lookup: CDR1 GTSNPN, CDR2 SVGIG (reference sequence). Germline trimming cut 5 bases from V and 5 bases from J; bases unmatched to any gene: 6. This CDR3 is 14 amino acids long. CDR3 in amino acids: CAWEGTGDNSPLHF. In DNA, the CDR3 is TGTGCCTGGGAAGGTACAGGGGATAATTCACCCCTCCACTTT. Using reference TRBV30 and TRBJ1-6 for the parts outside the CDR3, the full variable domain is SQTIHQWPATLVQPVGSPLSLECTVEGTSNPNLYWYRQAAGRGLQLLFYSVGIGQISSEVPQNLSASRPQDRQFILSSKKLLLSDSGFYLCAWEGTGDNSPLHFGNGTRLTVT.

The genes are TRBV27 and TRBJ2-7, with 11 bases aligning to TRBD1. Germline CDR1 is MNHEY and CDR2 is SMNVEV (reference sequence). This CDR3 is 12 amino acids long. V lost 9 bases, J lost 3 bases, and 1 base stayed unmatched. The DNA for the CDR3 is TGTGCCAGTGGGACAGGGGGCTACGAGCAGTACTTC. Protein: CASGTGGYEQYF.

The CDR3, as DNA: TGTGCCAGCAGTTTTGCCTATAATTCACCCCTCCACTTT. Translated: CASSFAYNSPLHF. V is TRBV27 and J is TRBJ1-6; D unclear. CDR3 length equals 13 residues. V was clipped by 3 bases and J by 2 bases, with 2 bases between them. CDR1 is MNHEY, CDR2 SMNVEV, per germline (reference sequence).

The chain recombines TRBV5-1 with TRBJ1-1; no reliable D call. V lost 4 bases and J lost 1, with 8 bases in between. Germline V CDR1 and CDR2: SGHRS, YFSETQ. The CDR3 is made up of 13 amino acids. CDR3 sequence (DNA): TGCGCCAGCAGCCCGTTTGGGAACACTGAAGCTTTCTTT. Translated, it gives CASSPFGNTEAFF. The whole variable domain, remainder taken from reference TRBV5-1 and TRBJ1-1, is KAGVTQTPRYLIKTRGQQVTLSCSPISGHRSVSWYQQTPGQGLQFLFEYFSETQRNKGNFPGRFSGRQFSNSRSEMNVSTLELGDSALYLCASSPFGNTEAFFGQGTRLTVV.

The chain employs TRBV25-1 and TRBJ1-1, with unresolved D. The CDR3 length is 13 residues. CDR1 and CDR2 from the germline V gene are MGHDK and SYGVNS. V was trimmed by 6 bases and J by 3 bases, leaving 11 bases between them. CDR3 sequence (DNA): TGTGCCAGCAGCCTAACAGAGGACACTGAAGCTTTCTTT. It yields the protein CASSLTEDTEAFF.

The chain couples TRBV4-1 to TRBJ1-4, with 7 nucleotides matching TRBD1. From germline, CDR1 is MGHRA and CDR2 YSYEKL. The CDR3 runs to 15 residues. J lost 5 bases, V lost 1 base, and 4 bases had no gene match. As DNA, the CDR3 is TGCGCCAGCAGCCAAGTACCGGGACAGAATGAAAAACTGTTTTTT. As protein: CASSQVPGQNEKLFF.

The chain has TRBV9 and TRBJ1-1; maybe TRBD1 (5 bases). The ends were cut back, 0 bases at V and 7 bases at J, with 10 bases in the middle. Germline values: CDR1 SGDLS, CDR2 YYNGEE. The CDR3 is made up of 13 amino acids. The CDR3 is CASSVDTGLEAFF. CDR3 nucleotides: TGTGCCAGCAGCGTAGATACGGGACTTGAAGCTTTCTTT.

The chain couples TRBV19 to TRBJ1-1; D might be TRBD1 (6 bases). The length of the CDR3 is 13 residues. CDR1 and CDR2 (germline): LNHDA, SQIVND (reference sequence). Trimming took off 7 bases at V and 4 bases at J, with 13 bases between the two ends. CDR3 protein: CASNLGGATEAFF. The CDR3 bases are TGTGCCAGTAATTTAGGGGGAGCCACTGAAGCTTTCTTT.